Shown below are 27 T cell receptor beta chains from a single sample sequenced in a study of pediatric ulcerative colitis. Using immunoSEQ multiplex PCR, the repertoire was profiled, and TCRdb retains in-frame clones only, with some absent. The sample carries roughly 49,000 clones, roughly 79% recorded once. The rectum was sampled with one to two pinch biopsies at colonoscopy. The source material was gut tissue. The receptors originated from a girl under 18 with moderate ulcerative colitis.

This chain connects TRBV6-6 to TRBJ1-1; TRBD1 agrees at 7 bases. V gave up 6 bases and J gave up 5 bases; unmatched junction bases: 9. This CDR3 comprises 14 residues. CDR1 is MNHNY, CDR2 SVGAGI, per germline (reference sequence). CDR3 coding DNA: TGTGCCAGCAGCCTCGGAGGGGGCTGGACTGAAGCTTTCTTT. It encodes CASSLGGGWTEAFF.

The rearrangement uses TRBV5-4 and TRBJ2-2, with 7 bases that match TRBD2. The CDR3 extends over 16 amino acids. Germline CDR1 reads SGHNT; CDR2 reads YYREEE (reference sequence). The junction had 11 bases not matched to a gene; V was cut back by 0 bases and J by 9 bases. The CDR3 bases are TGTGCCAGCAGCTTGGCGGCTAGCGGTTCTGCCCGGGAGCTGTTTTTT. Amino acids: CASSLAASGSARELFF.

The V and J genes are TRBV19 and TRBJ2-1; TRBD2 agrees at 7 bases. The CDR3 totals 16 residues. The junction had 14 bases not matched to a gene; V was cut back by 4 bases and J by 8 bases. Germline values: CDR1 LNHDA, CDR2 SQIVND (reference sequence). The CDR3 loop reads CASSTGRDSMVDEQFF. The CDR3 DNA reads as TGTGCCAGTAGTACTGGGAGGGATAGTATGGTGGATGAGCAGTTCTTC.

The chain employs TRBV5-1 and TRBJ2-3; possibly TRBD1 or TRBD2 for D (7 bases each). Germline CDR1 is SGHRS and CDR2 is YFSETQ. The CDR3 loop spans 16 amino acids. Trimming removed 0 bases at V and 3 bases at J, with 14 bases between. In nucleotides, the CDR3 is TGCGCCAGCAGCTTGGCAAGCAGGGGGGGAACAGATACGCAGTATTTT. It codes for CASSLASRGGTDTQYF.

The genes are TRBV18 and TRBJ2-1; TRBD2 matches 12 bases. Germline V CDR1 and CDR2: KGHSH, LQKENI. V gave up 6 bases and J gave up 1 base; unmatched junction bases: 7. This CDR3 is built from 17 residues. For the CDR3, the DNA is TGTGCCAGCTCTCCCGCCGGGACTAGCGGGTCCTACAATGAGCAGTTCTTC. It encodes CASSPAGTSGSYNEQFF.

CDR3 nucleotide sequence: TGTGCCATCAGACAAAACTATTCACCCCTCCACTTT. It codes for CAIRQNYSPLHF. The chain couples TRBV30 to TRBJ1-6, with D hard to call. CDR3 length equals 12 residues. CDR1 is GTSNPN and CDR2 is SVGIG in the germline V gene (reference sequence). The ends were cut back, 8 bases at V and 8 bases at J, with 13 bases in the middle.

The CDR3 spells CASSQSKQNRRLNTEAFF. DNA of the CDR3: TGCGCCAGCAGTCAATCCAAACAAAACAGGAGATTGAACACTGAAGCTTTCTTT. V and J are TRBV23-1 and TRBJ1-1, with D tentatively TRBD1 (5 bases). TRBV23-1 has ORF status, its function being uncertain. The CDR3 is 18 residues long. V gave up 0 bases and J gave up 0 bases, with 17 bases separating them.

The CDR3 spells CASSQEESDEGYTF. Here the CDR3 DNA reads TGCGCCAGCAGCCAAGAAGAATCAGATGAGGGCTACACCTTC. The chain recombines TRBV4-1 with TRBJ1-2; D is unclear. Trimming removed 0 bases at V and 8 bases at J, with 13 bases between. This CDR3 region has 14 residues. The germline V gene has CDR1 MGHRA and CDR2 YSYEKL.

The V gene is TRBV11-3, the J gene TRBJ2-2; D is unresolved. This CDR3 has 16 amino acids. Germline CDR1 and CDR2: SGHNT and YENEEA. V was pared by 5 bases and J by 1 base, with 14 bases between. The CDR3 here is CASSPLPSRNTGELFF. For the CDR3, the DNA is TGTGCCAGCAGCCCCTTACCCTCGAGGAACACCGGGGAGCTGTTTTTT.

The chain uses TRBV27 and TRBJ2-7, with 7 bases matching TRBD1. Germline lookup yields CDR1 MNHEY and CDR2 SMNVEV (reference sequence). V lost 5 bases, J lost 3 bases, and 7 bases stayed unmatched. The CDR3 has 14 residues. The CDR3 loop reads CASSPGQVLYEQYF. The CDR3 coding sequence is TGTGCCAGCAGTCCCGGACAGGTCCTCTACGAGCAGTACTTC.

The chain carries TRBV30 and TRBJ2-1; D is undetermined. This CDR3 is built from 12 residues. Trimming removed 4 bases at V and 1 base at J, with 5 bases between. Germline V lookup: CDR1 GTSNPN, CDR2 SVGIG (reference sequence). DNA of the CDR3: TGTGCCTGGATCGGTTCCTACAATGAGCAGTTCTTC. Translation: CAWIGSYNEQFF.

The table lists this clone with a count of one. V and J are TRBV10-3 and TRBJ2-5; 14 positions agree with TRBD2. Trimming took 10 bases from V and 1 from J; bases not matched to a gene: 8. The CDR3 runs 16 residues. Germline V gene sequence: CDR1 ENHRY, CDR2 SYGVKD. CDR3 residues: CATGRGLAGGQETQYF. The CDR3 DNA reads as TGTGCCACGGGAAGAGGACTAGCGGGGGGCCAAGAGACCCAGTACTTC.

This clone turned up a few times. CDR3 amino acids: CASSQERLVGDSSEQFF. In DNA form, the CDR3 reads TGTGCCAGCAGCCAGGAAAGACTAGTTGGGGATAGCAGTGAGCAGTTCTTC. V usage is TRBV4-2 and J usage is TRBJ2-1; D is possibly TRBD2 (6 bases). CDR1 and CDR2 (germline): LGHNA, YNFKEQ. The CDR3 extends over 17 amino acids. V dropped 3 bases and J dropped 9 bases, with 24 bases sitting between them.

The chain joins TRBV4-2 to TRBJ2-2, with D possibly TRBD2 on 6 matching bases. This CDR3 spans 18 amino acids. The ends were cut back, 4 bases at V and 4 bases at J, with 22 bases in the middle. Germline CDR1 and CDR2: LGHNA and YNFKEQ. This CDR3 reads CASSLQVTTAGGTGELFF. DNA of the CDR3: TGTGCCAGCAGCCTCCAGGTCACAACGGCCGGGGGCACCGGGGAGCTGTTTTTT.

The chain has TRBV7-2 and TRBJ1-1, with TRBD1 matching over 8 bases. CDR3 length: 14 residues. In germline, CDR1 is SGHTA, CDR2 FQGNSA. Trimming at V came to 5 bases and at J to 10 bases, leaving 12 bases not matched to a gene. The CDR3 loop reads CASSPPGQDRVAFF. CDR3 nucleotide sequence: TGTGCCAGCAGCCCCCCGGGACAGGATCGGGTAGCTTTCTTT. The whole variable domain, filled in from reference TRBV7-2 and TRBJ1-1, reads GAGVSQSPSNKVTEKGKDVELRCDPISGHTALYWYRQSLGQGLEFLIYFQGNSAPDKSGLPSDRFSAERTGGSVSTLTIQRTQQEDSAVYLCASSPPGQDRVAFFGQGTRLTVV.

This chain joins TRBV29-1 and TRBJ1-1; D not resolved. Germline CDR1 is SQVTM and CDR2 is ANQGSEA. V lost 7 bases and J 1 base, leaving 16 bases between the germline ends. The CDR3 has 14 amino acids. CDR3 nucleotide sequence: TGCAGCGCTATTCGTCGCACAAAGAACACTGAAGCTTTCTTT. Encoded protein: CSAIRRTKNTEAFF.

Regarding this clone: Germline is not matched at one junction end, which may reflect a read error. This chain's CDR3 is CASSLDAKTF. CDR3 bases: TGTGCCAGCAGTTTGGACGCTAAAACCTTC. The V call is TRBV28, the J call TRBJ2-7, with D unclear. Germline values: CDR1 MDHEN, CDR2 SYDVKM. The CDR3 sequence is 10 residues long.

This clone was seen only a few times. The CDR3 DNA reads TGTGCCTGGAGTAGGATACGGGTCTCCTATAATTCACCCCTCCACTTT. Its translation is CAWSRIRVSYNSPLHF. V gene TRBV30 combines with J gene TRBJ1-6; D call uncertain. CDR1 GTSNPN and CDR2 SVGIG come from the germline V gene (reference sequence). CDR3 length: 16 amino acids. V was shortened by 2 bases and J by 0 bases, with 11 bases between the two germline ends.

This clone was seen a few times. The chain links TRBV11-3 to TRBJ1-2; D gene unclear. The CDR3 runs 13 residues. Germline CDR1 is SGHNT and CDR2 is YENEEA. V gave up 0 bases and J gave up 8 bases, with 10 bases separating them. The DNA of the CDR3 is TGTGCCAGCAGCTTAGAATCGGGGTTGGGCTACACCTTC. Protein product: CASSLESGLGYTF.

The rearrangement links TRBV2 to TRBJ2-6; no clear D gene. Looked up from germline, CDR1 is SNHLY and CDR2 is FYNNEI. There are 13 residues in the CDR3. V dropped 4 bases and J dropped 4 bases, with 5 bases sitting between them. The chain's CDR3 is CASSAPGANVLTF. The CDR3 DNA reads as TGTGCCAGCAGTGCTCCGGGGGCCAACGTCCTGACTTTC.

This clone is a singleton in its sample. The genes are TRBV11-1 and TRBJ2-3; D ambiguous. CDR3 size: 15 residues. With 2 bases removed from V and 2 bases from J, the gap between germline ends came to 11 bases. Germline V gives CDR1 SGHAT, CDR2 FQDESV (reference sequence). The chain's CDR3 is CASSLRALTTDTQYF. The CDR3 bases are TGTGCCAGCAGCTTAAGAGCTCTCACCACAGATACGCAGTATTTT.

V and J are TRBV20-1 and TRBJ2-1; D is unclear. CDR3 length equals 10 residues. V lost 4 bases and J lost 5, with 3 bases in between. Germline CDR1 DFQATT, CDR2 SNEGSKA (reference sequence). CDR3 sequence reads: CSATNNEQFF. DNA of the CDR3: TGCAGTGCTACTAACAATGAGCAGTTCTTC.

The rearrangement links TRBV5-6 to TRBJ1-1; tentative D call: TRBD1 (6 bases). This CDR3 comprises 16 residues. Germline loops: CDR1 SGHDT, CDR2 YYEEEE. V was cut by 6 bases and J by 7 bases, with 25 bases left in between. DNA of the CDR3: TGTGCCAGCATAGAACAAAACCGGGACACCGAAAATGAAGCTTTCTTT. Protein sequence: CASIEQNRDTENEAFF.

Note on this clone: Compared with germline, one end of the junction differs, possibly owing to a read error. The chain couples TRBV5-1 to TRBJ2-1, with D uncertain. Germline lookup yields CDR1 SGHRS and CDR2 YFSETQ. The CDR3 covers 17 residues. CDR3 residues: CTSSLADIGGSYNEQFF. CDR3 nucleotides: TGCACCAGCAGCTTGGCCGATATCGGCGGCTCCTACAATGAGCAGTTCTTC.

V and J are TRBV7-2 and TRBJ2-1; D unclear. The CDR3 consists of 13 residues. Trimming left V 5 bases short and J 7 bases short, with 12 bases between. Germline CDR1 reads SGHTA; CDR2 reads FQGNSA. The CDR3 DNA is TGTGCCAGCAGCCAAGGAAGAGGAAATGAGCAGTTCTTC. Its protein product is CASSQGRGNEQFF.

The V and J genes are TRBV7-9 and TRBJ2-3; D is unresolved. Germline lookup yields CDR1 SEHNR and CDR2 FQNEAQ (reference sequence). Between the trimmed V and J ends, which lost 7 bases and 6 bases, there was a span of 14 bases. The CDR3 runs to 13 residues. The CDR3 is CASTIPQADTQYF. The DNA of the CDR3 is TGTGCCAGCACCATACCCCAGGCGGATACGCAGTATTTT.

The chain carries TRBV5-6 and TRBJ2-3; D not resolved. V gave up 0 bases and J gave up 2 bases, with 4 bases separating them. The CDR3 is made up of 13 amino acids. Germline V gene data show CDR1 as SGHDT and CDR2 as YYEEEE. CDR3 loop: CASSLGNTDTQYF. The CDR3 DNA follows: TGTGCCAGCAGCTTGGGGAACACAGATACGCAGTATTTT.